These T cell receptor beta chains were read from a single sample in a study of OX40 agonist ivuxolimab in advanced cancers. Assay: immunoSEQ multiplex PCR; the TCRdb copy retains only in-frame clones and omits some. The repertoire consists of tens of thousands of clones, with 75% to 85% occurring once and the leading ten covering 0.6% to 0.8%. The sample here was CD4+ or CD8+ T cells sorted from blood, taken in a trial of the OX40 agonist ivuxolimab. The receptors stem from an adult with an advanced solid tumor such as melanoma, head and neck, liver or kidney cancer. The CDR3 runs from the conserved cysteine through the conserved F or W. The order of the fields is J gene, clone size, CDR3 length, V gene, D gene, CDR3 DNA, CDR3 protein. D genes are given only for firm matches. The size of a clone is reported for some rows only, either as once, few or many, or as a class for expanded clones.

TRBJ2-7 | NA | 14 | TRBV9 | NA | TGTGCCAGCAGCGGAAGATCCGGGGCCTACGAGCAGTACTTC | CASSGRSGAYEQYF
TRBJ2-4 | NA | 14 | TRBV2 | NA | TGTGCCAGCAGTGAACAGGCCCGCCTGGCCATTCAGTACTTC | CASSEQARLAIQYF
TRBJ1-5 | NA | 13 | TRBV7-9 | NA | TGTGCCAGCACCGCCCGGCTGGAGCAGCCCCAGCATTTT | CASTARLEQPQHF
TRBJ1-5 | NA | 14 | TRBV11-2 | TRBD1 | TGTGCCAGCAGCCAGGGGGCCGGCAATCAGCCCCAGCATTTT | CASSQGAGNQPQHF
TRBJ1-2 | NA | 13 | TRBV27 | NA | TGTGCCAGCAGTTCGGGGGGGAACTATGGCTACACCTTC | CASSSGGNYGYTF
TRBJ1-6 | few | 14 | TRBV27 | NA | TGTGCCAGCAGTGGGATTCTAACTAATTCACCCCTCCACTTT | CASSGILTNSPLHF
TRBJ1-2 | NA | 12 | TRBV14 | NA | TGTGCCAGCAGCCAAGCACAATATGGCTACACCTTC | CASSQAQYGYTF
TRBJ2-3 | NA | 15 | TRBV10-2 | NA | TGCGCCAGCAGTGAGTCGACCGGGGGATATGGTACGCAGTATTTT | CASSESTGGYGTQYF
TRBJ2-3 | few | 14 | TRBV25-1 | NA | TGTGCCAGCAGACAGGGTTATGGGACAGATACGCAGTATTTT | CASRQGYGTDTQYF
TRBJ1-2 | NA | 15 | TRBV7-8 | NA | TGTGCCAGCAGCTTAGCTTTCGACCAAACCGGAGGCTACACCTTC | CASSLAFDQTGGYTF
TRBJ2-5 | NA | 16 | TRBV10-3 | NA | TGTGCCATCAGTGAGTCGACGGCAGGGGATATGAAGACCCAGTACTTC | CAISESTAGDMKTQYF
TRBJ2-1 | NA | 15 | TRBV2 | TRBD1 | TGTGCCAGCAGAGTCGGACAGGGGAGGTCAAATGAGCAGTTCTTC | CASRVGQGRSNEQFF
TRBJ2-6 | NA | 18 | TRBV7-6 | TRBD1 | TGTGCCAGCAGCTTAGCCGCGACAGGGGATTCAGGGGCCAACGTCCTGACTTTC | CASSLAATGDSGANVLTF
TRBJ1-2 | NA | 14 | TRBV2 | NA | TGTGCCAGCAGTGTAGCTTACCGCACAAATGGCTACACCTTC | CASSVAYRTNGYTF
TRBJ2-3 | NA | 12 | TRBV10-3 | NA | TGTGCCATCACAGGGAACACAGATACGCAGTATTTT | CAITGNTDTQYF
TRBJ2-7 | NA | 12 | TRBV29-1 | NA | TGCAGCGTAGGGGACACCACCTACGAGCAGTACTTC | CSVGDTTYEQYF
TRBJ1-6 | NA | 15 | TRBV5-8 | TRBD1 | TGTGCCAGCAGCCCCTCGGGACAGTATAATTCACCCCTCCACTTT | CASSPSGQYNSPLHF
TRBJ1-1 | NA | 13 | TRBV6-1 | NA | TGTGCCAGCACCAGGGTGCTGAACACTGAAGCTTTCTTT | CASTRVLNTEAFF
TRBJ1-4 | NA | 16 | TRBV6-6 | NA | TGTGCCAGCAGTCAAAATGCGGACAGTGGGCGGGAAAAACTGTTTTTT | CASSQNADSGREKLFF
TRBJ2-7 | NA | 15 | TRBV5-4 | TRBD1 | TGTGCCAGCAGCTTGCCGGGACAGGGGGAACACGAGCAGTACTTC | CASSLPGQGEHEQYF
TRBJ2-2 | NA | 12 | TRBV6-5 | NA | TGTGCCAGCAGTCCCCTACCCGGGGAGCTGTTTTTT | CASSPLPGELFF